The 9 T cell receptor beta chains below come from one sample, sequenced in a study of metastatic and nonmetastatic thyroid tumors. TCRdb called clones again from the PCR reads with MiXCR. The sample lists about 24,000 clones, more than 20% seen once, with roughly 12% in the top ten. Among the patients, none had received any treatment before thyroid surgery. Sequencing was carried out using tumor tissue. The receptors come from a male donor with papillary thyroid cancer or a benign thyroid nodule (not recorded which). Some clones in this sample may be carry-over from other donors' samples.

This clone was picked up many times. The chain combines TRBV12-3 or TRBV12-4 with TRBJ1-1; the D is unclear. V dropped 3 bases and J dropped 2 bases, with 7 bases sitting between them. The CDR3 is 13 amino acids. The CDR3 DNA reads as TGTGCCAGCAGTTTCGACACCAACACTGAAGCTTTCTTT. Amino acids: CASSFDTNTEAFF.

This rearrangement joins TRBV20-1 to TRBJ2-1; 9 positions match TRBD2. The length of the CDR3 is 20 residues. Germline CDR1 DFQATT, CDR2 SNEGSKA (reference sequence). After removal of 0 bases from V and 0 bases from J, the junction contained 15 bases not matched to a gene. In DNA form, the CDR3 reads TGCAGTGCTAGAGATTTGAGCCTAGCGGGATGGAAAAGCTCCTACAATGAGCAGTTCTTC. Translation gives CSARDLSLAGWKSSYNEQFF.

This clone was counted between two and nine times. This clone may be a read error of a much larger clone one base away. V usage is TRBV10-2 and J usage is TRBJ2-3; 9 bases fit TRBD2. The CDR3 totals 15 residues. Germline lookup yields CDR1 WSHSY and CDR2 SAAADI. CDR3 DNA sequence: TGTGCCAGCAGAGCCCGACTAGCGGTTGGGGATACGCAGTATTTT. It yields the protein CASRARLAVGDTQYF.

This clone has at least ten counts. V usage is TRBV20-1 and J usage is TRBJ1-5, with D tentatively TRBD1 (6 bases). The CDR3 is 13 amino acids. The germline V gene encodes CDR1 DFQATT and CDR2 SNEGSKA (reference sequence). V was pared by 4 bases and J by 4 bases, with 11 bases between. The CDR3 nucleotides are TGCAGTGCTATGGGGCAGGGGAATCAGCCCCAGCATTTT. This encodes CSAMGQGNQPQHF.

This clone has a count of ten or more. This chain uses TRBV3-1 with TRBJ2-5; the match to TRBD1 covers 9 bases. J was trimmed by 4 bases and V by 0 bases; bases with no gene match: 3. The germline V gene has CDR1 LGHDT and CDR2 YNNKEL (reference sequence). The CDR3 consists of 15 residues. The CDR3 DNA sequence: TGTGCCAGCAGCCAAGAACCGGACAGGGGAGAGACCCAGTACTTC. The encoded protein is CASSQEPDRGETQYF.

This clone turned up a few times. Germline is not matched at one junction end, which may reflect a read error. The chain links TRBV6-1 to TRBJ1-6, with 9 bases matching TRBD1. Germline-derived CDR1 and CDR2 are MNHNS and SASEGT. CDR3 length: 13 amino acids. In DNA, the CDR3 is TGTGCCAGCATCCGGGACAGGGAGTCACCCCTCAACTTT. Amino acid sequence: CASIRDRESPLNF.

In this sample, this clone turned up many times. The CDR3 loop is CASSLLGTNNQPQHF. CDR3 coding DNA: TGTGCCAGCAGTTTACTTGGGACCAACAATCAGCCCCAGCATTTT. The gene calls are TRBV6-2 or TRBV6-3 and TRBJ1-5, with D possibly being TRBD1 (5 bases). V shed 4 bases and J shed 3 bases, with 13 bases lying between them. Germline V lookup: CDR1 MNHEY, CDR2 SVGEGT. The length of the CDR3 is 15 residues.

This clone was observed many times. The V gene is TRBV19, the J gene TRBJ2-5, with 11 bases matching TRBD1. From germline, CDR1 is LNHDA and CDR2 SQIVND (reference sequence). This CDR3 is 15 amino acids long. With V trimmed by 5 bases and J by 5 bases, 7 bases remained unmatched. CDR3 nucleotides: TGTGCCAGTAGTCTACCGGGACAGGGGGAGGAGACCCAGTACTTC. It is translated as CASSLPGQGEETQYF.

Worth noting for this clone: Germline is not matched at one junction end, which may reflect a read error. The gene calls are TRBV10-2 and TRBJ2-7, with TRBD1 matching 7 bases. This CDR3 is built from 12 residues. Germline V CDR1 and CDR2: WSHSY, SAAADI. CDR3: CASSTGQYDQYF. In DNA form, the CDR3 reads TGCGCCAGCAGCACGGGACAGTACGACCAGTACTTC.